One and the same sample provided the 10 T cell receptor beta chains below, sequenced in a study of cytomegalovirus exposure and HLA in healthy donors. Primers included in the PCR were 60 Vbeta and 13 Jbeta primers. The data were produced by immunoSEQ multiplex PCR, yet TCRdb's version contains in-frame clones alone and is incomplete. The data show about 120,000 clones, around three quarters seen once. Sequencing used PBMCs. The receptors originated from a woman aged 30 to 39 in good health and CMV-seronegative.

The CDR3 reads CASSIGQGSYEQYF. The DNA for the CDR3 is TGTGCCAGTAGTATTGGACAGGGGTCGTACGAGCAGTACTTC. V gene TRBV19 combines with J gene TRBJ2-7; 9 bases line up with TRBD1. The V and J ends lost 3 bases and 4 bases, in that order; junction bases with no gene match: 4. The germline CDR1 and CDR2 sequences are LNHDA and SQIVND (reference sequence). CDR3 length: 14 amino acids.

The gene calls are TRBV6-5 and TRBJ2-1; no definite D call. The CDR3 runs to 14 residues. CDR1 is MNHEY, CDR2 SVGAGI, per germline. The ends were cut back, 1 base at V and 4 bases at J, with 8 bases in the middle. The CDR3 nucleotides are TGTGCCAGCAGTTACTTGGCAAATTACAATGAGCAGTTCTTC. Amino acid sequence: CASSYLANYNEQFF.

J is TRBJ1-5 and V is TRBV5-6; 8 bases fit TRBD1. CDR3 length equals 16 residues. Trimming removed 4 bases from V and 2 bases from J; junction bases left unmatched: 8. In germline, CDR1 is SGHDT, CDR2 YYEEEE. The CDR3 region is CASSPDRGLGNQPQHF. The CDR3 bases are TGTGCCAGCAGCCCCGACAGGGGTTTGGGCAATCAGCCCCAGCATTTT.

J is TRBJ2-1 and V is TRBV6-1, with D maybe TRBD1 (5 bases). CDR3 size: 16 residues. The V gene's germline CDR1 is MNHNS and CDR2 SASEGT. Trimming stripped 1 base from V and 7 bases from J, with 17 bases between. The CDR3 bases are TGTGCCAGCAGTGAAGGAACTCGCAGGGTGGGAAATGAGCAGTTCTTC. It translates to CASSEGTRRVGNEQFF.

This CDR3 is CASSPIVSRRNTEAFF. CDR3 nucleotides: TGTGCCAGCAGCCCCATCGTTTCGCGTCGGAACACTGAAGCTTTCTTT. J is TRBJ1-1 and V is TRBV7-8; D is unclear. The germline V gene encodes CDR1 SGHVS and CDR2 FQNEAQ. V was trimmed by 5 bases and J by 1 base, leaving 17 bases between them. CDR3 length: 16 amino acids. The whole variable domain, remainder taken from reference TRBV7-8 and TRBJ1-1, is GAGVSQSPRYKVAKRGQDVALRCDPISGHVSLFWYQQALGQGPEFLTYFQNEAQLDKSGLPSDRFFAERPEGSVSTLKIQRTQQEDSAVYLCASSPIVSRRNTEAFFGQGTRLTVV.

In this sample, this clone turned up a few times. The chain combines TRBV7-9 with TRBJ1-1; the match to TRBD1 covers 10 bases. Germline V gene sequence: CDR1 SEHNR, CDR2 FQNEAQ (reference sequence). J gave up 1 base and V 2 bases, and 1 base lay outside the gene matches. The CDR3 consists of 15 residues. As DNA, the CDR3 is TGTGCCAGCAGCTTAAGACAGGGGGCGAACACTGAAGCTTTCTTT. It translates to CASSLRQGANTEAFF.

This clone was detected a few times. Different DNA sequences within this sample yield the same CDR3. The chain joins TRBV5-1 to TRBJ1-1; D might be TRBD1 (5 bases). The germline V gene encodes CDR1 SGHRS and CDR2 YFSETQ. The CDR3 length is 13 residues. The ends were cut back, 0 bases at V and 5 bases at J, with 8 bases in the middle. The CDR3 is CASSLAGVTEAFF. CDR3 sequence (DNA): TGCGCCAGCAGCTTGGCGGGGGTGACTGAAGCTTTCTTT.

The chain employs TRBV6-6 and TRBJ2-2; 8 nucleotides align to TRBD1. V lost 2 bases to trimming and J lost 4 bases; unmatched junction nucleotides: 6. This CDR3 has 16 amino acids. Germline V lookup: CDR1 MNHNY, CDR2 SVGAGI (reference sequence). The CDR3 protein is CASSYRQGASTGELFF. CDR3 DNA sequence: TGTGCCAGCAGTTACAGGCAGGGGGCGAGCACCGGGGAGCTGTTTTTT.

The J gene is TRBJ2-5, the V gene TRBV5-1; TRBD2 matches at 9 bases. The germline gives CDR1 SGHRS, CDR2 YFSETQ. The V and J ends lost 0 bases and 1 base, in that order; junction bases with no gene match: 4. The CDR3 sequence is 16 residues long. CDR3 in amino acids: CASSLVVAGVQETQYF. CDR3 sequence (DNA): TGCGCCAGCAGCTTGGTTGTAGCGGGAGTCCAAGAGACCCAGTACTTC.

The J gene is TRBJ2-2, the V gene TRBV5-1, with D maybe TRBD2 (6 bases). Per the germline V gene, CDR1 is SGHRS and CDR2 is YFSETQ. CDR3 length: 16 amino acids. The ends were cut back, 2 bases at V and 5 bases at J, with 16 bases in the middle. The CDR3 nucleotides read TGCGCCAGCAGCTTTCTTGTGGGAGGCTCGACCGGGGAGCTGTTTTTT. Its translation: CASSFLVGGSTGELFF.